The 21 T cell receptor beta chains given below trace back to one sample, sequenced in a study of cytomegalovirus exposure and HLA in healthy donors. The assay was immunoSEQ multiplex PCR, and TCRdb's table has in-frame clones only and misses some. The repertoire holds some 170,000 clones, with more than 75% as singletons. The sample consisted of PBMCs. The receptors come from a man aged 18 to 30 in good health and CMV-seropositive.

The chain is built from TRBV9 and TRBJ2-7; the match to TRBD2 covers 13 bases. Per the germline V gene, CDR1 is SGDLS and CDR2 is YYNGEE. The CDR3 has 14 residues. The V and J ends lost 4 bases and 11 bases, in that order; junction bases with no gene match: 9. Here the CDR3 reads CASSPPGLAGTKYF. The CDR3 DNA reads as TGTGCCAGCAGCCCTCCGGGACTAGCGGGAACTAAGTACTTC.

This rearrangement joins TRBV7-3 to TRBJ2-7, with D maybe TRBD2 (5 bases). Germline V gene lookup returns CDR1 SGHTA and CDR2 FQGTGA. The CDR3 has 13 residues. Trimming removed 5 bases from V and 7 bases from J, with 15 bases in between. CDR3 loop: CASSRTRTGEQYF. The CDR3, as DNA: TGTGCCAGCAGCAGAACTAGAACCGGGGAGCAGTACTTC.

The CDR3, as DNA: TGTGCCAGCAGCCAAGGGACTAGCGGGGACTACGAGCAGTACTTC. Amino acid sequence: CASSQGTSGDYEQYF. The chain employs TRBV14 and TRBJ2-7, with 12 bases matching TRBD2. The V and J ends lost 1 base and 3 bases, in that order; junction bases with no gene match: 1. The length of the CDR3 is 15 residues. Looked up from germline, CDR1 is SGHDN and CDR2 is FVKESK.

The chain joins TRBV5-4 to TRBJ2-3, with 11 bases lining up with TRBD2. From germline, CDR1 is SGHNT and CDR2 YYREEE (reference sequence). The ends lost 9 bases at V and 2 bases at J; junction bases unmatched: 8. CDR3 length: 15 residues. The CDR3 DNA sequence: TGTGCCACTGGTAGCGGGGGGGTTAACACAGATACGCAGTATTTT. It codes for CATGSGGVNTDTQYF.

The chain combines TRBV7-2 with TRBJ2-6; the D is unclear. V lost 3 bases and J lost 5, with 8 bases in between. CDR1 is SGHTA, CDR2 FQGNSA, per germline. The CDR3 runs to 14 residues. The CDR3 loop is CASSLGWRANVLTF. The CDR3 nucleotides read TGTGCCAGCAGCTTGGGCTGGAGGGCCAACGTCCTGACTTTC.

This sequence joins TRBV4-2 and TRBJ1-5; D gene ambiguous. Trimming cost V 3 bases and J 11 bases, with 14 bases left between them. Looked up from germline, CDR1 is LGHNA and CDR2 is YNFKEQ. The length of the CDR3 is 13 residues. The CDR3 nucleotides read TGTGCCAGCAGCCAGGGCAGTCTGAGGGCCCAGCATTTT. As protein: CASSQGSLRAQHF.

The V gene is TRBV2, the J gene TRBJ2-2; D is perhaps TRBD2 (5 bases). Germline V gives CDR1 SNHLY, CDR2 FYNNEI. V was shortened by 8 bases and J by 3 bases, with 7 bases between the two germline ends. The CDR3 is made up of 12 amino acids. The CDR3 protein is CASQRDTGELFF. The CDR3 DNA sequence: TGTGCCAGCCAGAGGGACACCGGGGAGCTGTTTTTT.

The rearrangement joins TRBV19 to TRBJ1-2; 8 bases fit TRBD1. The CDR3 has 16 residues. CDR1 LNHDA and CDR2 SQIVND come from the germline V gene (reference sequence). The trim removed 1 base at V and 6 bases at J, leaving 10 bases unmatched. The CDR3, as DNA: TGTGCCAGTAGTATAGTCCCGACAGGGGACCGCAATGGCTACACCTTC. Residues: CASSIVPTGDRNGYTF.

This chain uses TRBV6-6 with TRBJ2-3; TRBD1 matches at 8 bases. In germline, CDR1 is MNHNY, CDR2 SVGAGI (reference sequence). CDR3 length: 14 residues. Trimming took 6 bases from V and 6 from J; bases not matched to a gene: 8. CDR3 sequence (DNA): TGTGCCAGCAGCCCCGGACAGGGTGGGGATACGCAGTATTTT. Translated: CASSPGQGGDTQYF.

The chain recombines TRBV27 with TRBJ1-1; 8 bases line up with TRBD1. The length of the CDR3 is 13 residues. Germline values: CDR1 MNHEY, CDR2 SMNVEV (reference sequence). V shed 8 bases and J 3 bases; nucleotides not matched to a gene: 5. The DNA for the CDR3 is TGTGCCAGCCGGTCGACAGGGGACACTGAAGCTTTCTTT. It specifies CASRSTGDTEAFF.

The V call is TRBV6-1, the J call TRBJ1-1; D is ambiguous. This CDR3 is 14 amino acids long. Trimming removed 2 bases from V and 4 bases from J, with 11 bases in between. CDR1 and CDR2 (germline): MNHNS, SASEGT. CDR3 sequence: CASSELTGVTEAFF. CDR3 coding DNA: TGTGCCAGCAGTGAATTGACCGGGGTCACTGAAGCTTTCTTT.

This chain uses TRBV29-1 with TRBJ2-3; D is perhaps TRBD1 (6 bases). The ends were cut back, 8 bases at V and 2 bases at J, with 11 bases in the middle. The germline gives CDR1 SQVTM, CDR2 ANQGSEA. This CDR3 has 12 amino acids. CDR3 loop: CSIRQDTDTQYF. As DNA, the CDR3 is TGCAGCATTCGACAGGACACAGATACGCAGTATTTT.

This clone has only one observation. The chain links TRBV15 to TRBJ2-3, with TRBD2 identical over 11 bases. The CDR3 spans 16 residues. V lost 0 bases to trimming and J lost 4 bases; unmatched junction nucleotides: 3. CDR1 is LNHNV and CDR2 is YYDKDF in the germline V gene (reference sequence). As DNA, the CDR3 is TGTGCCACCAGCAGAGAACTAGCGGGGGAGGCAGATACGCAGTATTTT. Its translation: CATSRELAGEADTQYF.

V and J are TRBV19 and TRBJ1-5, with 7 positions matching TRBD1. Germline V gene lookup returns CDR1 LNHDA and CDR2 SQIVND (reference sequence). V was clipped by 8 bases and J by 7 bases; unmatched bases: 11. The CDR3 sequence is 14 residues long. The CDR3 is CASGIGGVVQPQHF. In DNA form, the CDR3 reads TGTGCCAGTGGAATAGGGGGCGTGGTGCAGCCCCAGCATTTT. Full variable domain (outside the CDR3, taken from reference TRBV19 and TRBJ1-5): DGGITQSPKYLFRKEGQNVTLSCEQNLNHDAMYWYRQDPGQGLRLIYYSQIVNDFQKGDIAEGYSVSREKKESFPLTVTSAQKNPTAFYLCASGIGGVVQPQHFGDGTRLSIL.

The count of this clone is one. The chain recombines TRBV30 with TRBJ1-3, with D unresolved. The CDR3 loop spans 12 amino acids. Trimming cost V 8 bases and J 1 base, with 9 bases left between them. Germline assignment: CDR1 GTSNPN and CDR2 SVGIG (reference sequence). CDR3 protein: CARGGSGNTIYF. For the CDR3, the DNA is TGTGCCAGAGGAGGGTCTGGAAACACCATATATTTT.

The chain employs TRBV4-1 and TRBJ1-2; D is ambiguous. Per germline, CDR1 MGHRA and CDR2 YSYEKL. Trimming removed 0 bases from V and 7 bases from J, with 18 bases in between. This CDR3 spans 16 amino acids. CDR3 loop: CASSQDSSMGGRGYTF. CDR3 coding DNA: TGCGCCAGCAGCCAAGATTCATCGATGGGAGGTCGTGGCTACACCTTC.

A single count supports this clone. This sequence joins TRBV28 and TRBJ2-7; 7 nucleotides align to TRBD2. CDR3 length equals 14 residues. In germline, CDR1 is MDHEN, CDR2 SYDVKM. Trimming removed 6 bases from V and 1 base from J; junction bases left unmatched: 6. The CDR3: CASREAGTSYEQYF. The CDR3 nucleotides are TGTGCCAGCAGAGAAGCGGGGACTTCCTACGAGCAGTACTTC.

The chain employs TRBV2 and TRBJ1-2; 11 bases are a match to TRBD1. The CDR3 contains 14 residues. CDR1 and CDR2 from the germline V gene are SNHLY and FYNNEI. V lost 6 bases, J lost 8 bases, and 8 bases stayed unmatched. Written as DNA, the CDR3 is TGTGCCAGCAGGGGCGGACAGGGGGCGAGGGGCTACACCTTC. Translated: CASRGGQGARGYTF.

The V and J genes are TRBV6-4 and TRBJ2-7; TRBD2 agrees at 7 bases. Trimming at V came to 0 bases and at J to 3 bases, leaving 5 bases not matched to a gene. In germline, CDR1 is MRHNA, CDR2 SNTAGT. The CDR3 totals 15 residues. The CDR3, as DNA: TGTGCCAGCAGTGACTCCGGGGGGTTCAGCTACGAGCAGTACTTC. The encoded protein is CASSDSGGFSYEQYF.

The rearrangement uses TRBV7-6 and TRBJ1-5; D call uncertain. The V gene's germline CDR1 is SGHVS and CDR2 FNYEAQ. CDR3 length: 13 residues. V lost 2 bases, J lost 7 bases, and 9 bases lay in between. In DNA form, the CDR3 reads TGTGCCAGCAGCTTATATGCGGGCCAGCCCCAGCATTTT. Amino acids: CASSLYAGQPQHF. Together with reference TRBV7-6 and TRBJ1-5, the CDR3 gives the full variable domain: GAGVSQSPRYKVTKRGQDVALRCDPISGHVSLYWYRQALGQGPEFLTYFNYEAQQDKSGLPNDRFSAERPEGSISTLTIQRTEQRDSAMYRCASSLYAGQPQHFGDGTRLSIL.

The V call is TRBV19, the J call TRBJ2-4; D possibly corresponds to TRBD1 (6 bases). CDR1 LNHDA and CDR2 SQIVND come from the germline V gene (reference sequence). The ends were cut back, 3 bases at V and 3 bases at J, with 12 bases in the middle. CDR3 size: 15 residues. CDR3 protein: CASSISGVDKNIQYF. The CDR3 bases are TGTGCCAGTAGTATTTCAGGGGTGGACAAAAACATTCAGTACTTC.